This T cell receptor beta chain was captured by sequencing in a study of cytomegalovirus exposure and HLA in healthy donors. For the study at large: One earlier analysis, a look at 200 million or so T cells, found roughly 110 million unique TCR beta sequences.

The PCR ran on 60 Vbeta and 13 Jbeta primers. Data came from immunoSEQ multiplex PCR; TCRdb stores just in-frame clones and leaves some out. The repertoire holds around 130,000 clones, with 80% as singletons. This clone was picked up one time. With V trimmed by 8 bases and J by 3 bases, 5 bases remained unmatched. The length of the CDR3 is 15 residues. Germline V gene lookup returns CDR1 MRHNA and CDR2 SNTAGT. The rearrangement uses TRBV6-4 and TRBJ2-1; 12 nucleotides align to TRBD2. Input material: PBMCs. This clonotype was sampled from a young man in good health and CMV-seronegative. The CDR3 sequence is CASGSSGGDYNEQFF. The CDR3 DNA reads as TGTGCCAGCGGATCTAGCGGGGGGGACTACAATGAGCAGTTCTTC.